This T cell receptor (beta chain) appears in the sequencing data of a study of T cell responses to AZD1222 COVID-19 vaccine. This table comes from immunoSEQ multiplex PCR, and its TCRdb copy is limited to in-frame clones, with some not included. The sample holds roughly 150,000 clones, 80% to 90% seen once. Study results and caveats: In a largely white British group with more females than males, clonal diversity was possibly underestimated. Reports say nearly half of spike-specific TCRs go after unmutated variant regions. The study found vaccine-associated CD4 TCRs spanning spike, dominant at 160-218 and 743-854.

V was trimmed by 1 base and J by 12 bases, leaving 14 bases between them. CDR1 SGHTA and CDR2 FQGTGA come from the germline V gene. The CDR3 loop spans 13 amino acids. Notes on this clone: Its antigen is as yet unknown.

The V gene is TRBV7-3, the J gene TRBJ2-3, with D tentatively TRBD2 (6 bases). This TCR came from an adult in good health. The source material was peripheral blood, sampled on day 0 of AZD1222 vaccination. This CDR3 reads CASSLNSGMIQYF. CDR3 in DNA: TGTGCCAGCAGCTTAAATAGCGGCATGATTCAGTATTTT.